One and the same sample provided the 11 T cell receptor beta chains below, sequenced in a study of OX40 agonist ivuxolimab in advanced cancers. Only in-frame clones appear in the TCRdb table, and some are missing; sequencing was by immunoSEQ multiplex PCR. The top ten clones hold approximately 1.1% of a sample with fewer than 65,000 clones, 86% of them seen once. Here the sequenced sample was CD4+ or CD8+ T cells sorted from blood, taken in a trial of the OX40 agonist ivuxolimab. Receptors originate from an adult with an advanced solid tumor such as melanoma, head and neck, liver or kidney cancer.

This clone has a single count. Here the CDR3 reads CASSLDRPDKALYQPQHF. The CDR3 DNA follows: TGTGCCAGCAGCTTAGATCGCCCTGACAAGGCCCTTTATCAGCCCCAGCATTTT. This chain connects TRBV11-3 to TRBJ1-5; D is unclear. Between the trimmed V and J ends, which lost 0 bases and 5 bases, there was a span of 20 bases. Germline CDR1 is SGHNT and CDR2 is YENEEA. There are 18 residues in the CDR3.

CDR3: CASTNRGGVNIQYF. The CDR3 nucleotides are TGTGCCAGCACCAATCGGGGAGGGGTAAACATTCAGTACTTC. This rearrangement joins TRBV21-1 to TRBJ2-4; TRBD2 is taken as the D call from the table, unchecked against the DNA. TRBV21-1 is marked as a pseudogene. The CDR3 runs 14 residues.

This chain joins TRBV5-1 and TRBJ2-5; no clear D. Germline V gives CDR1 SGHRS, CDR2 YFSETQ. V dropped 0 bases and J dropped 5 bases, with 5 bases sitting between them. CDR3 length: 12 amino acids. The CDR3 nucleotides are TGCGCCAGCAGCTTGGCCTTGGAGACCCAGTACTTC. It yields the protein CASSLALETQYF.

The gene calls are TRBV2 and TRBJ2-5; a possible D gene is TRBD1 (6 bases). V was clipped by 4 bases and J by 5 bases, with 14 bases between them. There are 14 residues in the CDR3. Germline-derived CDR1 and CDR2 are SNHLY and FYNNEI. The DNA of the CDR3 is TGTGCCAGCAGTGGGGAACAGGGACGGGAGACCCAGTACTTC. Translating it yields CASSGEQGRETQYF. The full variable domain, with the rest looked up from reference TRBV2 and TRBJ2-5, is EPEVTQTPSHQVTQMGQEVILRCVPISNHLYFYWYRQILGQKVEFLVSFYNNEISEKSEIFDDQFSVERPDGSNFTLKIRSTKLEDSAMYFCASSGEQGRETQYFGPGTRLLVL.

CDR3 nucleotide sequence: TGTGCCAGCAGCCCGACACTATCGAACACTGAAGCTTTCTTT. As protein: CASSPTLSNTEAFF. The V call is TRBV11-2, the J call TRBJ1-1; D is unresolved. The CDR3 is 14 amino acids. Per germline, CDR1 SGHAT and CDR2 FQNNGV. Trimming cost V 5 bases and J 1 base, with 11 bases left between them. Full variable domain (rest looked up from reference TRBV11-2 and TRBJ1-1): EAGVAQSPRYKIIEKRQSVAFWCNPISGHATLYWYQQILGQGPKLLIQFQNNGVVDDSQLPKDRFSAERLKGVDSTLKIQPAKLEDSAVYLCASSPTLSNTEAFFGQGTRLTVV.

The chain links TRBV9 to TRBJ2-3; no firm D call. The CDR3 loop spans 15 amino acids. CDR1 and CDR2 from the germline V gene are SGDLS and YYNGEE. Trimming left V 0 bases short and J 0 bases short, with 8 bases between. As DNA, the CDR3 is TGTGCCAGCAGCGTAGGCGGATATAGCACAGATACGCAGTATTTT. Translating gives CASSVGGYSTDTQYF.

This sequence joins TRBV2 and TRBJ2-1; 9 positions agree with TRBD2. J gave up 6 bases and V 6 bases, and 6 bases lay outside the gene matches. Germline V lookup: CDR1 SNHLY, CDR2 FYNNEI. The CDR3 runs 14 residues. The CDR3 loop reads CASRAGLASNEQFF. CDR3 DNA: TGTGCCAGCAGAGCGGGACTAGCATCCAATGAGCAGTTCTTC.

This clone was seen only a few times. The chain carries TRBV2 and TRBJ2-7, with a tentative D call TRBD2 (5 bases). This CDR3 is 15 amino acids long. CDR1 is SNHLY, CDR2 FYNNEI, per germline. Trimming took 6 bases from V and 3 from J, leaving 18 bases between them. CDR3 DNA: TGTGCCAGCAGCTCGGAAACGGGCCGGGACTACGAGCAGTACTTC. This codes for CASSSETGRDYEQYF.

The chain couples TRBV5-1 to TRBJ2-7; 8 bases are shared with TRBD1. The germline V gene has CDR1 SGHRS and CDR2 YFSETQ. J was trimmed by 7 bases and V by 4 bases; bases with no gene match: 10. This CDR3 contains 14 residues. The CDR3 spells CASSQGQAQREQYF. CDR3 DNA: TGCGCCAGCAGCCAGGGACAGGCCCAGAGAGAGCAGTACTTC.

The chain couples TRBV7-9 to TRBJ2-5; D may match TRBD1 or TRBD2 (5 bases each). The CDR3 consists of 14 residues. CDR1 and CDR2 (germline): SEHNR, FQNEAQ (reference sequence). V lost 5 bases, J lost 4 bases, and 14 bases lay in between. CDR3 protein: CASSPGTTGETQYF. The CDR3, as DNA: TGTGCCAGCAGCCCCGGGACCACCGGAGAGACCCAGTACTTC.

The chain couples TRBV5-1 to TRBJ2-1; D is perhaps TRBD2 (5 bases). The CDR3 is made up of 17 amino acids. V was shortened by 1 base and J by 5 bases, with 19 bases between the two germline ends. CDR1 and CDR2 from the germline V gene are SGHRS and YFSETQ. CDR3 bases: TGCGCCAGCAGCTTGAGGGCTACTAGTTTGATTCACAATGAGCAGTTCTTC. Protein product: CASSLRATSLIHNEQFF. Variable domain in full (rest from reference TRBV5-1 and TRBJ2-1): KAGVTQTPRYLIKTRGQQVTLSCSPISGHRSVSWYQQTPGQGLQFLFEYFSETQRNKGNFPGRFSGRQFSNSRSEMNVSTLELGDSALYLCASSLRATSLIHNEQFFGPGTRLTVL.